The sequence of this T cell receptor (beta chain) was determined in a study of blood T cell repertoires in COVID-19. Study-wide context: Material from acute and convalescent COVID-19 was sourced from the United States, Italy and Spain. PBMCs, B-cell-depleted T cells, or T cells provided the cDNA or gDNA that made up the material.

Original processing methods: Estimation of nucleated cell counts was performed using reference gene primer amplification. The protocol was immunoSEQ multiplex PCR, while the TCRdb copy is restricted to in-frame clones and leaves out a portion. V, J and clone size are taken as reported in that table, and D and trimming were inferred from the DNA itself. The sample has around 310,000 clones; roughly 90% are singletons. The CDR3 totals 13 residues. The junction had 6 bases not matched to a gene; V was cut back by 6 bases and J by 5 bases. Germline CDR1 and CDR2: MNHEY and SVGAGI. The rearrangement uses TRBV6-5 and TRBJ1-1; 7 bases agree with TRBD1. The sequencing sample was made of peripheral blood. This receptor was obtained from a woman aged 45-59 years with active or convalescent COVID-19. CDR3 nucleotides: TGTGCCAGCAGCGATACAGGGGAGACTGAAGCTTTCTTT. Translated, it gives CASSDTGETEAFF.